These 18 T cell receptor beta chains were all obtained from the same sample, sequenced in a study of cytomegalovirus exposure and HLA in healthy donors. The PCR ran on 60 Vbeta and 13 Jbeta primers. The table came from immunoSEQ multiplex PCR; TCRdb's copy has only in-frame clones and leaves some out. This table has more than 150,000 clones, about 80% appearing once. Sequencing was carried out using PBMCs. The receptors here all came from a woman aged 30 to 39 in good health and CMV-seronegative.

This chain uses TRBV19 with TRBJ1-4; no clear D. Germline CDR1 LNHDA, CDR2 SQIVND (reference sequence). V lost 4 bases to trimming and J lost 4 bases, with 13 bases between them. The CDR3 is 15 residues long. DNA for the CDR3: TGTGCCAGTAGTAGGGTAGAGGCCTTTAATGAAAAACTGTTTTTT. Translation: CASSRVEAFNEKLFF.

The chain has TRBV7-2 and TRBJ2-2, with 7 bases fitting TRBD1. This CDR3 contains 13 residues. Germline assignment: CDR1 SGHTA and CDR2 FQGNSA. Unmatched junction bases numbered 4, after V lost 6 bases and J lost 6 bases. CDR3: CASRTGYAGELFF. DNA of the CDR3: TGTGCCAGCAGGACAGGGTATGCCGGGGAGCTGTTTTTT.

This rearrangement joins TRBV4-3 to TRBJ1-6, with 7 bases aligning to TRBD1. Trimming removed 1 base from V and 6 bases from J; junction bases left unmatched: 3. Germline V CDR1 and CDR2: LGHNA, YSLEER. This CDR3 comprises 15 residues. The CDR3 here is CASSQGQGPNSPLHF. The CDR3 DNA follows: TGCGCCAGCAGCCAAGGACAGGGTCCTAATTCACCCCTCCACTTT.

The CDR3 DNA is TGTGCCAGCGGGAGTCCGGGGGGCATGAACACTGAAGCTTTCTTT. It is translated as CASGSPGGMNTEAFF. This chain connects TRBV6-1 to TRBJ1-1; perhaps TRBD1 as D (6 bases). The V and J ends lost 8 bases and 0 bases respectively, with 16 bases between them. The CDR3 is 15 residues long. Germline values: CDR1 MNHNS, CDR2 SASEGT.

The chain links TRBV7-2 to TRBJ1-2; the D gene is possibly TRBD1 (5 bases). The CDR3 is 16 amino acids. CDR1 is SGHTA, CDR2 FQGNSA, per germline. V was cut by 3 bases and J by 3 bases, with 17 bases left in between. The CDR3 here is CASSFLRFGADYGYTF. CDR3 nucleotides: TGTGCCAGCAGCTTCCTTAGGTTTGGGGCAGACTATGGCTACACCTTC.

The J gene is TRBJ2-5, the V gene TRBV7-2, with D maybe TRBD2 (6 bases). The CDR3 consists of 15 residues. The germline gives CDR1 SGHTA, CDR2 FQGNSA. Trimming cost V 0 bases and J 1 base, with 9 bases left between them. The CDR3 reads CASSLARDFQETQYF. The CDR3 DNA reads as TGTGCCAGCAGCTTAGCGCGGGACTTCCAAGAGACCCAGTACTTC.

The chain joins TRBV5-5 to TRBJ1-1; TRBD1 matches 8 bases. With V trimmed by 5 bases and J by 6 bases, 0 bases remained unmatched. Looked up from germline, CDR1 is SGHKS and CDR2 is YYEKEE (reference sequence). This CDR3 is 11 amino acids long. CDR3 DNA: TGTGCCAGCAGACAGGGGGCTGAAGCTTTCTTT. Its translation is CASRQGAEAFF.

J is TRBJ2-3 and V is TRBV2; TRBD2 aligns across 7 bases. V shed 10 bases and J 4 bases; nucleotides not matched to a gene: 11. In germline, CDR1 is SNHLY, CDR2 FYNNEI. The CDR3 has 14 residues. The CDR3 spells CANSRGTGADTQYF. The CDR3 nucleotides are TGTGCCAACTCGCGGGGGACGGGGGCAGATACGCAGTATTTT.

The chain couples TRBV7-9 to TRBJ1-4; a weak D match, TRBD1 (6 bases). This CDR3 contains 13 residues. Germline V lookup: CDR1 SEHNR, CDR2 FQNEAQ (reference sequence). Trimming pared 4 bases from V and 6 bases from J, leaving 9 bases between. The CDR3 loop reads CASSYGQHEKLFF. CDR3 nucleotide sequence: TGTGCCAGCAGCTACGGACAGCATGAAAAACTGTTTTTT. The complete variable domain, with remaining parts taken from reference TRBV7-9 and TRBJ1-4, reads DTGVSQNPRHKITKRGQNVTFRCDPISEHNRLYWYRQTLGQGPEFLTYFQNEAQLEKSRLLSDRFSAERPKGSFSTLEIQRTEQGDSAMYLCASSYGQHEKLFFGSGTQLSVL.

The chain uses TRBV5-6 and TRBJ1-1; D remains ambiguous. This CDR3 has 13 amino acids. Trimming removed 4 bases at V and 4 bases at J, with 11 bases between. Germline CDR1 SGHDT, CDR2 YYEEEE. The CDR3 nucleotides read TGTGCCAGCAGCGTACAACGGGGCACTGAAGCTTTCTTT. As protein: CASSVQRGTEAFF. Using reference TRBV5-6 and TRBJ1-1 for the parts outside the CDR3, the full variable domain is DAGVTQSPTHLIKTRGQQVTLRCSPKSGHDTVSWYQQALGQGPQFIFQYYEEEERQRGNFPDRFSGHQFPNYSSELNVNALLLGDSALYLCASSVQRGTEAFFGQGTRLTVV.

The rearrangement joins TRBV12-5 to TRBJ1-2; 8 bases match TRBD1. The CDR3 consists of 13 residues. Germline values: CDR1 LGHNT, CDR2 FRNRAP. J gave up 3 bases and V 5 bases, and 2 bases lay outside the gene matches. CDR3 nucleotides: TGTGCTAGTGGTCAGGGGGCTGACTATGGCTACACCTTC. Its protein product is CASGQGADYGYTF.

J is TRBJ2-7 and V is TRBV27; TRBD2 matches 10 bases. The CDR3 runs 15 residues. The germline V gene encodes CDR1 MNHEY and CDR2 SMNVEV (reference sequence). Trimming removed 5 bases from V and 2 bases from J; junction bases left unmatched: 6. DNA of the CDR3: TGTGCCAGCAGTCCCCTAGCGGGGGTGGCCTACGAGCAGTACTTC. Residues: CASSPLAGVAYEQYF.

The chain couples TRBV11-2 to TRBJ1-2; weak D call: TRBD1 (5 bases). The germline CDR1 and CDR2 sequences are SGHAT and FQNNGV. V lost 5 bases and J 4 bases, leaving 17 bases between the germline ends. The CDR3 has 15 amino acids. CDR3 sequence reads: CASSNYGDFSYGYTF. The DNA of the CDR3 is TGTGCCAGCAGCAATTACGGGGACTTTTCCTATGGCTACACCTTC.

The chain recombines TRBV7-9 with TRBJ1-2; 7 positions match TRBD1. CDR3 length: 15 residues. The V segment lost 5 bases and the J segment 1 base; nucleotides outside the gene matches: 7. Germline-derived CDR1 and CDR2 are SEHNR and FQNEAQ (reference sequence). CDR3 loop: CASSLIRDSNYGYTF. As DNA, the CDR3 is TGTGCCAGCAGCCTAATCCGGGACAGTAACTATGGCTACACCTTC.

The chain carries TRBV19 and TRBJ2-5; 10 nucleotides align to TRBD1. Germline CDR1 and CDR2: LNHDA and SQIVND (reference sequence). There are 14 residues in the CDR3. The trim removed 3 bases at V and 5 bases at J, leaving 3 bases unmatched. In DNA, the CDR3 is TGTGCCAGTAGTATGCGACAGGGGGCTGAGACCCAGTACTTC. Amino acid sequence: CASSMRQGAETQYF.

Of note for this clone: The same CDR3 also results from other DNA sequences found in this sample. The V gene is TRBV18, the J gene TRBJ1-1; possibly TRBD1 for D (6 bases). CDR3 size: 14 residues. CDR1 is KGHSH, CDR2 LQKENI, per germline. Trimming stripped 0 bases from V and 2 bases from J, with 7 bases between. The CDR3 spells CASSPPQGNTEAFF. For the CDR3, the DNA is TGTGCCAGCTCACCACCACAGGGAAACACTGAAGCTTTCTTT.

This clone was observed a few times. The chain uses TRBV5-1 and TRBJ1-2; TRBD1 agrees at 9 bases. J was trimmed by 5 bases and V by 5 bases; bases with no gene match: 7. In germline, CDR1 is SGHRS, CDR2 YFSETQ. This CDR3 is 14 amino acids long. CDR3 amino acids: CASSLTDRGYGYTF. CDR3 DNA sequence: TGCGCCAGCAGTTTGACCGACAGGGGGTATGGCTACACCTTC.

This clone was counted between two and nine times. The V call is TRBV18, the J call TRBJ1-6, with D perhaps matching TRBD1 (6 bases). The CDR3 loop spans 17 amino acids. CDR1 is KGHSH, CDR2 LQKENI, per germline. The V and J ends lost 2 bases and 9 bases respectively, with 20 bases between them. CDR3 residues: CASSPRDRIKNGSPLHF. The CDR3 region has the DNA TGTGCCAGCTCACCAAGAGACAGGATAAAGAATGGTTCACCCCTCCACTTT.